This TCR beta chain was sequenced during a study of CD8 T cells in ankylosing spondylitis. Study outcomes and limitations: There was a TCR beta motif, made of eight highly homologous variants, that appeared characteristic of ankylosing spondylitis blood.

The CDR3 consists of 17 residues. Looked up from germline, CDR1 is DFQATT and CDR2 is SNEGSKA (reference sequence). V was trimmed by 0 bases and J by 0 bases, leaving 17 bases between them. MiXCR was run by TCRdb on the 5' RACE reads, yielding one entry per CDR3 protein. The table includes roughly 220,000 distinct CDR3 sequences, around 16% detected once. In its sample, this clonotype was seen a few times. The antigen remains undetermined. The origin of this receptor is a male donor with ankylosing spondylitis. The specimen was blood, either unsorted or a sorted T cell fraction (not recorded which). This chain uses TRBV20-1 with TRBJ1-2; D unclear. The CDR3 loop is CSARDPTALVANYGYTF. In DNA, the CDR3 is TGCAGTGCTAGAGATCCCACGGCACTTGTTGCTAACTATGGCTACACCTTC.